The 31 T cell receptor beta chains given below trace back to one sample, sequenced in a study of breast tumors, draining lymph nodes, adjacent tissues. TCRdb processed the multiplex PCR reads anew with MiXCR; each CDR3 protein has one entry. The sample contains 200,000 to 250,000 distinct CDR3 sequences, under 40% of which appear only once. Samples came from axillary lymph nodes draining the breast cancer. Sequencing used axillary lymph node tissue. The origin of the receptors is a female donor with breast cancer. Some clones in this sample may be carry-over from other donors' samples.

This clonotype was counted many times. The V call is TRBV7-9, the J call TRBJ2-5; 9 nucleotides agree with TRBD2. CDR3 length: 16 residues. In germline, CDR1 is SEHNR, CDR2 FQNEAQ (reference sequence). V lost 4 bases to trimming and J lost 5 bases; unmatched junction nucleotides: 11. CDR3 sequence reads: CASSSRLAVRVETQYF. CDR3 sequence (DNA): TGTGCCAGCAGCTCGCGACTAGCGGTAAGGGTGGAGACCCAGTACTTC.

As for this clonotype: One junction end does not reproduce the germline sequence, and a read error may be involved. The rearrangement joins TRBV19 to TRBJ2-1; TRBD2 matches 9 bases. The CDR3 runs to 17 residues. Germline lookup yields CDR1 LNHDA and CDR2 SQIVND (reference sequence). CDR3: CASSQNSLAGFYNEQSF. In DNA form, the CDR3 reads TGCGCCAGCAGCCAAAACTCCCTAGCGGGGTTTTACAATGAGCAGTCCTTC.

In the case of this clonotype: Sequence at one end of the junction differs from germline and may be a read error. This chain links TRBV20-1 with TRBJ1-2; 8 bases line up with TRBD1. Germline V gene data show CDR1 as DFQATT and CDR2 as SNEGSKA (reference sequence). CDR3 size: 13 residues. CDR3 amino acids: CGARVRTGQGYTF. DNA for the CDR3: TGCGGTGCCAGAGTCCGGACAGGGCAAGGCTACACCTTC.

This clonotype was seen repeatedly, ten times or more. The rearrangement links TRBV7-3 to TRBJ2-5; D remains ambiguous. V lost 5 bases and J lost 0, with 1 base in between. CDR1 SGHTA and CDR2 FQGTGA come from the germline V gene. The CDR3 is made up of 11 amino acids. The CDR3 DNA reads as TGTGCCAGCAGCAACCAAGAGACCCAGTACTTC. Translating it yields CASSNQETQYF.

The table lists this clonotype with a few counts. This chain connects TRBV12-3 or TRBV12-4 to TRBJ2-5; the D call may be TRBD1 or TRBD2 (6 bases each). The CDR3 length is 16 residues. The V and J ends lost 5 bases and 4 bases respectively, with 20 bases between them. The CDR3 DNA reads as TGTGCCAGCAGTCCTTTGAGGGGGGTTTGGGGAGAGACCCAGTACTTC. Its translation is CASSPLRGVWGETQYF.

CDR3 protein: CASSELGELFF. CDR3 sequence (DNA): TGTGCCAGCAGTGAATTAGGGGAGCTGTTTTTT. The genes are TRBV2 and TRBJ2-2, with no clear D. Trimming took 2 bases from V and 8 from J, leaving 3 bases between them. The CDR3 covers 11 residues. Germline CDR1 reads SNHLY; CDR2 reads FYNNEI.

Comments on this clonotype: This sequence may be a read error, since a much larger clone differs from it by one base. This rearrangement joins TRBV5-1 to TRBJ1-5; D remains unclear. The CDR3 sequence is 14 residues long. Germline CDR1 and CDR2: SGHRS and YFSETQ. Trimming took off 0 bases at V and 10 bases at J, with 14 bases between the two ends. The CDR3 sequence: CASSLGGGRHPQHF. The CDR3 bases are TGCGCCAGCAGCTTGGGGGGAGGGCGTCACCCCCAGCATTTT. The whole variable domain, filled in from reference TRBV5-1 and TRBJ1-5, reads KAGVTQTPRYLIKTRGQQVTLSCSPISGHRSVSWYQQTPGQGLQFLFEYFSETQRNKGNFPGRFSGRQFSNSRSEMNVSTLELGDSALYLCASSLGGGRHPQHFGDGTRLSIL.

This clonotype appeared once. The chain couples TRBV7-2 to TRBJ1-2, with D unclear. CDR1 is SGHTA and CDR2 is FQGNSA in the germline V gene. The CDR3 contains 15 residues. Trimming cost V 1 base and J 8 bases, with 17 bases left between them. The CDR3 sequence: CASSLGLAGLAGYTF. The CDR3 DNA reads as TGTGCCAGCAGCTTAGGACTAGCGGGGTTGGCCGGCTACACCTTC.

The genes are TRBV3-1 and TRBJ2-1, with D maybe TRBD2 (6 bases). Per the germline V gene, CDR1 is LGHDT and CDR2 is YNNKEL (reference sequence). V shed 3 bases and J shed 12 bases, with 21 bases lying between them. The CDR3 has 15 amino acids. This chain's CDR3 is CASSQRGGARGVQFF. Here the CDR3 DNA reads TGTGCCAGCAGCCAGCGAGGCGGGGCCAGAGGGGTGCAGTTCTTC.

In this sample, this clonotype turned up many times. The chain links TRBV5-1 to TRBJ2-6; D is unresolved. Per the germline V gene, CDR1 is SGHRS and CDR2 is YFSETQ. The CDR3 has 13 residues. Trimming pared 4 bases from V and 0 bases from J, leaving 2 bases between. This CDR3 is CASSISGANVLTF. The CDR3, as DNA: TGCGCCAGCAGCATCTCTGGGGCCAACGTCCTGACTTTC.

This clonotype was counted ten times or more. This rearrangement joins TRBV19 to TRBJ2-1; 8 nucleotides agree with TRBD1. Germline CDR1 is LNHDA and CDR2 is SQIVND (reference sequence). The CDR3 covers 13 residues. CDR3 nucleotides: TGTGCGACCAGGGGGCCCTCCTACAATGAGCAGTTCTTC. Its protein is CATRGPSYNEQFF.

There are many counts of this clonotype. The chain joins TRBV29-1 to TRBJ2-7; D may match TRBD1 or TRBD2 (5 bases each). This CDR3 region has 12 residues. V dropped 7 bases and J dropped 2 bases, with 12 bases sitting between them. Germline CDR1 is SQVTM and CDR2 is ANQGSEA. The CDR3 DNA reads TGCAGCGGCCGGGACGGACCCTACGAGCAGTACTTC. Encoded protein: CSGRDGPYEQYF.

This clonotype turned up a few times. This may come from a read error, since a much larger clone is one base off. The chain carries TRBV20-1 and TRBJ2-5, with D uncertain. Trimming left V 3 bases short and J 9 bases short, with 23 bases between. This CDR3 contains 15 residues. Germline CDR1 DFQATT, CDR2 SNEGSKA (reference sequence). In DNA form, the CDR3 reads TGCAGTGCTAGTACACTGATCGGCAGGCCAAGGGCCCAGTACTTC. Its translation is CSASTLIGRPRAQYF.

A single count supports this clonotype. A much bigger clone sits one base away, suggesting this may be a read error. V usage is TRBV5-8 and J usage is TRBJ1-6; D ambiguous. Germline assignment: CDR1 SGHTS and CDR2 YDEGEE. This CDR3 is 13 amino acids long. V lost 1 base and J lost 7, with 6 bases in between. The CDR3 nucleotides read TGTGCCAGCAGCTTGAGGGAAAATTCACCCCTCCACTTT. Translating gives CASSLRENSPLHF.

The rearrangement uses TRBV7-3 and TRBJ2-1; 10 bases agree with TRBD2. Germline V lookup: CDR1 SGHTA, CDR2 FQGTGA. The V segment lost 6 bases and the J segment 6 bases; nucleotides outside the gene matches: 14. CDR3 length equals 17 residues. CDR3 in amino acids: CASSSSGLAGVGNEQFF. CDR3 nucleotides: TGTGCCAGCAGTTCAAGTGGCCTAGCGGGAGTTGGCAATGAGCAGTTCTTC.

This clonotype was recorded many times. This chain connects TRBV6-1 to TRBJ2-3; a possible D gene is TRBD1 (6 bases). The germline V gene has CDR1 MNHNS and CDR2 SASEGT. This CDR3 contains 15 residues. V was shortened by 1 base and J by 1 base, with 9 bases between the two germline ends. The DNA of the CDR3 is TGTGCCAGCAGTGAAGGGGGGCTACGCACAGATACGCAGTATTTT. Amino acid sequence: CASSEGGLRTDTQYF.

The V gene is TRBV5-1, the J gene TRBJ1-6; 7 bases agree with TRBD1. CDR3 length equals 15 residues. The germline gives CDR1 SGHRS, CDR2 YFSETQ. The junction had 7 bases not matched to a gene; V was cut back by 3 bases and J by 7 bases. As DNA, the CDR3 is TGCGCCAGCAGCTCAGCTACAGGGGCCAATTCACCCCTCCACTTT. It yields the protein CASSSATGANSPLHF.

The chain recombines TRBV5-1 with TRBJ2-4, with 14 bases matching TRBD2. CDR1 is SGHRS, CDR2 YFSETQ, per germline. J lost 15 bases, V lost 5 bases, and 7 bases had no gene match. The CDR3 totals 13 residues. The CDR3 spells CASRPGLAGVRYF. The CDR3 DNA reads as TGCGCCAGCAGACCGGGACTAGCGGGAGTACGGTACTTC.

This clonotype came up many times. The V call is TRBV15, the J call TRBJ2-3; TRBD2 agrees at 8 bases. V was pared by 0 bases and J by 0 bases, with 5 bases of the junction left unmatched. This CDR3 contains 17 residues. Per germline, CDR1 LNHNV and CDR2 YYDKDF (reference sequence). The CDR3 sequence: CATSREQLAASTDTQYF. CDR3 bases: TGTGCCACCAGCAGAGAACAACTAGCGGCTAGCACAGATACGCAGTATTTT. The full variable domain, in which reference TRBV15 and TRBJ2-3 provide the parts outside the CDR3, is DAMVIQNPRYQVTQFGKPVTLSCSQTLNHNVMYWYQQKSSQAPKLLFHYYDKDFNNEADTPDNFQSRRPNTSFCFLDIRSPGLGDTAMYLCATSREQLAASTDTQYFGPGTRLTVL.

This clonotype was counted ten times or more. The chain recombines TRBV20-1 with TRBJ2-1; D tentatively fits TRBD1 or TRBD2 (5 bases each). Trimming shortened V by 1 base and J by 5 bases, and 18 bases separated the two germline ends. Germline CDR1 DFQATT, CDR2 SNEGSKA (reference sequence). The CDR3 runs to 16 residues. The CDR3 region has the DNA TGCAGTGCTAGAGCCCGGGGCCCCTCTAACCACAATGAGCAGTTCTTC. Protein product: CSARARGPSNHNEQFF.

This clonotype was recorded at least ten times. This chain uses TRBV10-2 with TRBJ2-7; a possible D gene is TRBD1 (5 bases). The CDR3 loop spans 13 amino acids. CDR1 and CDR2 (germline): WSHSY, SAAADI. V lost 5 bases, J lost 3 bases, and 11 bases lay in between. CDR3 in amino acids: CASSIDSYYEQYF. The CDR3 DNA sequence: TGCGCCAGCAGTATCGACAGCTACTACGAGCAGTACTTC.

The sample holds many counts of this clonotype. V and J are TRBV19 and TRBJ1-3, with 11 bases matching TRBD1. Germline V gene lookup returns CDR1 LNHDA and CDR2 SQIVND (reference sequence). The CDR3 loop spans 16 amino acids. Trimming cost V 6 bases and J 2 bases; bases outside gene matches: 6. CDR3 nucleotides: TGTGCCAGTAGCGAGGACAGGGGGCTCCCTGGAAACACCATATATTTT. It encodes CASSEDRGLPGNTIYF.

This clonotype was recorded a few times. CDR3 DNA sequence: TGTGCCTCCCGGGACACTAGGTCCGGGGAGCTGTTTTTT. Its translation is CASRDTRSGELFF. This chain connects TRBV30 to TRBJ2-2, with D perhaps TRBD1 (6 bases). Germline-derived CDR1 and CDR2 are GTSNPN and SVGIG (reference sequence). CDR3 length: 13 residues. V was shortened by 7 bases and J by 6 bases, with 15 bases between the two germline ends.

This clonotype occurred a few times. The gene calls are TRBV27 and TRBJ2-5, with TRBD1 matching 10 bases. V was pared by 7 bases and J by 4 bases, with 15 bases of the junction left unmatched. The CDR3 has 17 residues. In germline, CDR1 is MNHEY, CDR2 SMNVEV (reference sequence). CDR3 in amino acids: CASKKYAGQGDLETQYF. The CDR3 DNA reads TGTGCCAGCAAAAAGTATGCTGGACAGGGGGATTTAGAGACCCAGTACTTC.

This rearrangement joins TRBV2 to TRBJ1-4; TRBD1 is a possible D gene (6 bases). The CDR3 is 14 amino acids. CDR1 is SNHLY and CDR2 is FYNNEI in the germline V gene. Trimming took off 7 bases at V and 8 bases at J, with 17 bases between the two ends. The CDR3 region is CASKGGPTREKLFF. CDR3 coding DNA: TGTGCCAGCAAAGGGGGACCGACAAGAGAAAAACTGTTTTTT.

This clonotype was seen just once. Since the CDR3 does not end with the conserved phenylalanine or tryptophan, this likely comes from a read error. The DNA is omitted, as the CDR3 cannot be located on it reliably, and the CDR3 follows TCRdb's listing. The genes are TRBV4-3 and TRBJ2-3. The CDR3 has 8 amino acids, counting both end residues. Germline values: CDR1 LGHNA, CDR2 YSLEER. CDR3 loop: CAGSQDPI.

The sample holds many counts of this clonotype. The gene calls are TRBV4-3 and TRBJ1-4; no clear D. CDR3 length: 15 amino acids. The V gene's germline CDR1 is LGHNA and CDR2 YSLEER. The V gene lost 0 bases and the J gene lost 7 bases, with 12 bases spanning the gap. The CDR3: CASSQEGGYPEKLFF. The CDR3 region has the DNA TGCGCCAGCAGCCAAGAGGGAGGTTACCCTGAAAAACTGTTTTTT.

This chain links TRBV5-6 with TRBJ2-5; 7 nucleotides align to TRBD1. CDR1 is SGHDT and CDR2 is YYEEEE in the germline V gene. There are 18 residues in the CDR3. V lost 3 bases to trimming and J lost 1 base; unmatched junction nucleotides: 15. Written as DNA, the CDR3 is TGTGCCAGCAGCTCGGGACAGTTAAGAGCGCTAGCCCAAGAGACCCAGTACTTC. Protein sequence: CASSSGQLRALAQETQYF.

This clonotype was counted at least ten times. The chain is built from TRBV2 and TRBJ2-2, with D uncertain. The CDR3 has 12 amino acids. V shed 7 bases and J shed 3 bases, with 6 bases lying between them. The germline V gene encodes CDR1 SNHLY and CDR2 FYNNEI. This chain's CDR3 is CASNRDTGELFF. CDR3 in DNA: TGTGCCAGCAATCGAGACACCGGGGAGCTGTTTTTT.

This chain links TRBV7-9 with TRBJ1-5; D possibly corresponds to TRBD1 (6 bases). Between the trimmed V and J ends, which lost 5 bases and 6 bases, there was a span of 17 bases. CDR1 SEHNR and CDR2 FQNEAQ come from the germline V gene (reference sequence). This CDR3 comprises 15 residues. In DNA form, the CDR3 reads TGTGCCAGCAGCGGACTCAGGGGTGCGGGTCAGCCCCAGCATTTT. It specifies CASSGLRGAGQPQHF.

This clonotype was counted many times. The chain employs TRBV13 and TRBJ2-7; D is undetermined. The CDR3 spans 13 residues. V was shortened by 0 bases and J by 3 bases, with 6 bases between the two germline ends. Germline-derived CDR1 and CDR2 are PRHDT and FYEKMQ (reference sequence). The CDR3 is CASSLGTFYEQYF. The CDR3 coding sequence is TGTGCCAGCAGCTTAGGCACCTTCTACGAGCAGTACTTC.